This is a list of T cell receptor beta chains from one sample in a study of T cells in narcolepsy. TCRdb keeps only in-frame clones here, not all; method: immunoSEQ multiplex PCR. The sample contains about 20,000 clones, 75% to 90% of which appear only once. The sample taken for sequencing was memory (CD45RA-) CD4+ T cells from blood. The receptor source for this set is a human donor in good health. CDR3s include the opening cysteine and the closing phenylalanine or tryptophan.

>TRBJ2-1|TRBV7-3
CASSQDSYNEQFF
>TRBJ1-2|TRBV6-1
CASSEANYGYTF
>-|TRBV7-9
CASSSGAEDEQYF
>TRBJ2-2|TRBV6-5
CASSYTGLGDTGELFF
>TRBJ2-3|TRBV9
CASSVVDSYTDTQYF
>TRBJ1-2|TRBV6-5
CASSPRDREGGYTF
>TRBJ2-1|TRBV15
CATSSPWLAGDPRAYNEQFF
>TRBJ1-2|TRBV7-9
CASSRVVSYGYTF
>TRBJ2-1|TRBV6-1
CASSELGRVDEQFF
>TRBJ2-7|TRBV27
CASRGLAGSYEQYF
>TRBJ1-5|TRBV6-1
CASRSGQGAQPQHF
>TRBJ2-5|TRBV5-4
CASSKPTGEEETQYF
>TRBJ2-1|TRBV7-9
CASSPRGAGGVNEQFF